A single T cell receptor (beta chain) is shown here with its context. Its antigen is currently not known. No much larger clonotype is one base removed from it; base qualities were not supplied. Whole blood was collected in K2EDTA tubes by collaborating institutions according to the institutions' own protocols. For TCRbeta analysis, collaborators shipped samples in one of three forms: frozen whole blood, isolated PBMCs, or DNA extracted from either of those sample types. The data originate from a study of blood T cell repertoires in COVID-19 (dated by TCRdb to about 2020). Turning to the overall study: The collaborator samples originated in the United States, Italy and Spain and spanned the acute and convalescent phases of COVID-19. The material from the prospective study consisted of cDNA or gDNA derived from T cells, B-cell-depleted T cells, or PBMCs. The dataset comprised deeply sampled blood TCRbeta repertoires from subjects exposed to, actively infected with, or recovered from COVID-19. The repertoires were released in a freely available public database meant as a resource for research on the immune response to SARS-CoV-2. The samples were drawn from the first 160 participants of the ongoing ImmuneRACE study and from some 1,300 subjects provided by 6 global collaborators. A de-identified subject ID, COVID-19 status, age in years and sex were almost always included in the sample metadata. HLA class I and class II types, where available, came from metadata supplied by the sample provider rather than from assay-based typing. What the authors observed across the whole study: How much clinical and demographic metadata was included differed by source and by participant, and the metadata was provided uncurated.

CDR1 and CDR2 are drawn from the germline V gene: SNHLY, FYNNEI. From its cysteine to its phenylalanine, the CDR3 spans 13 amino acids. The DNA shown is the 39-base CDR3, in frame from base 1. The junction carries 11 bases between V and J, which are trimmed by 10 bases and 1 base respectively. TCRbeta CDR3 regions were amplified from genomic DNA by means of the immunoSEQ Assay, a bias-controlled multiplex PCR. In the original analysis: Nucleated cell counts per sample were estimated from amplification of reference gene primers within the assay. Sequence reads were collapsed and filtered to measure the absolute abundance of every unique TCRbeta CDR3 rearrangement. Productive Simpson clonality was computed per sample as the square root of Simpson's diversity index over productive rearrangements. TCRdb mirrors the immuneACCESS table, restricted to in-frame sequences. Some clones are absent from its copies; in checked studies, under half trace to an unresolved V gene, and the reason for the others is unknown. Clonal size and the V and J genes are those of that table, whereas D and trimming came from the DNA. Within this sample are approximately 340,000 clones, with about 83% of them counted one time only. The top ten clones comprise almost 3% of the sample.

The chain is assembled from TRBV2 and TRBJ1-5; the D region possibly corresponds to TRBD1 (6 bases align). The sequenced sample consisted of peripheral blood. The sequence derives from a man younger than 40 with active or convalescent COVID-19. CDR3 protein: CATQDRSNQPQHF. The sequenced DNA is TGTGCCACCCAAGACAGGAGCAATCAGCCCCAGCATTTT.